This is a list of T cell receptor beta chains from one sample in a study of cytomegalovirus exposure and HLA in healthy donors. TCRdb keeps only in-frame clones here, not all; method: immunoSEQ multiplex PCR. The sample carries approximately 70,000 clones, about two thirds recorded once. The sequencing sample was made of PBMCs. All receptors derive from a woman in her thirties or forties in good health and CMV-seropositive. CDR3s include the opening cysteine and the closing phenylalanine or tryptophan. The D gene is left open where the match is weak. Size is stated for part of the rows, as once, few or many counts, or as a class when the clone is expanded.

clone_size: .; d_call: TRBD1; j_call: TRBJ1-5; v_call: TRBV27; cdr3_nt: TGTGCCAGCAGTTTCCGCGACAGGGGGAATCAGCCCCAGCATTTT; cdr3_aa: CASSFRDRGNQPQHF
clone_size: .; d_call: .; j_call: TRBJ1-5; v_call: TRBV5-1; cdr3_nt: TGCGCCAGCAGCTTAATCCCAGGGGTGAGGCAGCCCCAGCATTTT; cdr3_aa: CASSLIPGVRQPQHF
clone_size: .; d_call: .; j_call: TRBJ2-2; v_call: TRBV5-4; cdr3_nt: TGTGCCAGCAGCTTCCCTAGAAGCACCGGGGAGCTGTTTTTT; cdr3_aa: CASSFPRSTGELFF
clone_size: few; d_call: .; j_call: TRBJ2-7; v_call: TRBV7-8; cdr3_nt: TGTGCCAGCAGCTTATACTACGAGCAGTACTTC; cdr3_aa: CASSLYYEQYF
clone_size: .; d_call: TRBD1; j_call: TRBJ1-5; v_call: TRBV7-8; cdr3_nt: TGTGCCAGCAGCTCAAACAGGGGGCCCAATCAGCCCCAGCATTTT; cdr3_aa: CASSSNRGPNQPQHF
clone_size: .; d_call: TRBD2; j_call: TRBJ2-2; v_call: TRBV4-1; cdr3_nt: TGCGCCAGCAGCCCCTTGGGGGGGAGGACCGGGGAGCTGTTTTTT; cdr3_aa: CASSPLGGRTGELFF
clone_size: .; d_call: .; j_call: TRBJ1-2; v_call: TRBV6-6; cdr3_nt: TGTGCCAGCAGTTACTCGCGGGATAACTATGGCTACACCTTC; cdr3_aa: CASSYSRDNYGYTF
clone_size: once; d_call: TRBD2; j_call: TRBJ2-2; v_call: TRBV5-1; cdr3_nt: TGCGCCAGCAGCTTGGAGCGGGGAGGCAACACCGGGGAGCTGTTTTTT; cdr3_aa: CASSLERGGNTGELFF
clone_size: few; d_call: .; j_call: TRBJ1-1; v_call: TRBV7-9; cdr3_nt: TGTGCCAGCAGTCTACGAGTTTGGAACACTGAAGCTTTCTTT; cdr3_aa: CASSLRVWNTEAFF
clone_size: .; d_call: TRBD1; j_call: TRBJ1-5; v_call: TRBV2; cdr3_nt: TGTGCCAGCAGTGGGACAGGGGGCACTCAGCCCCAGCATTTT; cdr3_aa: CASSGTGGTQPQHF
clone_size: .; d_call: .; j_call: TRBJ1-1; v_call: TRBV9; cdr3_nt: TGTGCCAGCAGCGCCCACCCGGACACTGAAGCTTTCTTT; cdr3_aa: CASSAHPDTEAFF